Reported below is one T cell receptor beta chain. Antigen: not known. This record comes from a study of T cells after yellow fever vaccination. Study as a whole: Fractions containing few cells were prepared with SMART-Seq v4 Ultra Low Input.

A single record per CDR3 protein comes from TCRdb applying MiXCR to the 5' RACE reads. Of fewer than 450,000 distinct CDR3 sequences in the sample, 9.5% to 13% are singletons; the top ten hold less than 20%. General study findings and limits: Peak timing came faster in the weaker secondary response, day 5 versus 15.

This sequence originates from a man aged 18 to 30 who received the YFV17D yellow fever vaccine. The sequences come from PBMCs, collected on the day of the first yellow fever vaccination.

The CDR3 sequence: CASSSRTGGAETQYF. CDR3 nucleotide sequence: TGTGCCAGCAGCTCCCGGACAGGGGGCGCAGAGACCCAGTACTTC. The chain carries TRBV7-9 and TRBJ2-5; 11 nucleotides line up with TRBD1. V shed 4 bases and J 4 bases; nucleotides not matched to a gene: 5. This CDR3 is built from 15 residues. Per germline, CDR1 SEHNR and CDR2 FQNEAQ (reference sequence).